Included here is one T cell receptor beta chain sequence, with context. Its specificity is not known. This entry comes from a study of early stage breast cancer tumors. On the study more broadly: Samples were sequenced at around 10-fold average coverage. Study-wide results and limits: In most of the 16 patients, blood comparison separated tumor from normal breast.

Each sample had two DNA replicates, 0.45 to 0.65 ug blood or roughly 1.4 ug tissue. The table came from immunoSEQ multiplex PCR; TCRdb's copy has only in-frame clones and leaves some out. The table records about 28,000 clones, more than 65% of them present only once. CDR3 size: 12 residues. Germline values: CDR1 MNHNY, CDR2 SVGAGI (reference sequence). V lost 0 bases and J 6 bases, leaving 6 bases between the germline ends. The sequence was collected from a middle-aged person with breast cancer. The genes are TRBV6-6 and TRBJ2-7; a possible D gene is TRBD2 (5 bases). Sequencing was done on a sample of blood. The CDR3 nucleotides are TGTGCCAGCAGTTACTCCCGGGGCGAGCAGTACTTC. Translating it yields CASSYSRGEQYF.